Below are 7 T cell receptor beta chains sequenced from a single sample in a study of blood T cell repertoires in COVID-19. Method: immunoSEQ multiplex PCR; TCRdb's copy keeps in-frame clones and lacks some. In the table there are 220,000 or so clones, about 88% of which are singletons. The sample comprised peripheral blood. These TCRs come from a woman in her forties or fifties with COVID-19, enrolled during active disease.

The genes are TRBV7-2 and TRBJ2-3, with 7 bases that match TRBD2. V was clipped by 3 bases and J by 6 bases; unmatched bases: 9. CDR3 length equals 15 residues. The germline V gene encodes CDR1 SGHTA and CDR2 FQGNSA. In DNA form, the CDR3 reads TGTGCCAGCAGCTTTAGCAGCGGGGTATCGGATACGCAGTATTTT. It codes for CASSFSSGVSDTQYF.

V and J are TRBV5-6 and TRBJ1-1; 7 bases are a match to TRBD1. CDR3 length: 12 amino acids. The trim removed 2 bases at V and 8 bases at J, leaving 3 bases unmatched. Germline V gives CDR1 SGHDT, CDR2 YYEEEE. This CDR3 is CASSFSDREAFF. CDR3 sequence (DNA): TGTGCCAGCAGCTTTTCGGACAGGGAAGCTTTCTTT.

The V gene is TRBV10-2, the J gene TRBJ2-1; D may be TRBD2 (6 bases). The germline V gene encodes CDR1 WSHSY and CDR2 SAAADI. V shed 8 bases and J shed 10 bases, with 18 bases lying between them. The CDR3 has 13 residues. CDR3 bases: TGCGCCAGCTCAAGCGGGCCCTCGGGGGAGCAGTTCTTC. It yields the protein CASSSGPSGEQFF.

This clone appeared once. CDR3 coding DNA: TGTGCCAGTCGCCCCCGGGTGGACACTGAAGCTTTCTTT. Translation gives CASRPRVDTEAFF. The chain combines TRBV19 with TRBJ1-1; D uncertain. Trimming shortened V by 8 bases and J by 3 bases, and 13 bases separated the two germline ends. Germline CDR1 reads LNHDA; CDR2 reads SQIVND (reference sequence). The CDR3 loop spans 13 amino acids.

V usage is TRBV7-2 and J usage is TRBJ2-1; D call uncertain. There are 11 residues in the CDR3. Germline-derived CDR1 and CDR2 are SGHTA and FQGNSA. Trimming stripped 5 bases from V and 7 bases from J, with 6 bases between. CDR3 DNA sequence: TGTGCCAGCAGCAACAAGAATGAGCAGTTCTTC. The encoded protein is CASSNKNEQFF.

The V call is TRBV2, the J call TRBJ1-2; 9 bases align to TRBD1. The CDR3 sequence is 15 residues long. With V trimmed by 6 bases and J by 4 bases, 9 bases remained unmatched. Germline V gene lookup returns CDR1 SNHLY and CDR2 FYNNEI. CDR3 in amino acids: CASSQGGQGSYGYTF. The DNA for the CDR3 is TGTGCCAGCAGCCAAGGGGGACAGGGTTCCTATGGCTACACCTTC.

The chain has TRBV5-5 and TRBJ1-5; D unresolved. The length of the CDR3 is 14 residues. With 1 base removed from V and 4 bases from J, the gap between germline ends came to 9 bases. CDR1 and CDR2 from the germline V gene are SGHKS and YYEKEE (reference sequence). The DNA of the CDR3 is TGTGCCAGCAGCTTGAAAGCGGGGAATCAGCCCCAGCATTTT. Translation gives CASSLKAGNQPQHF.